The text below deals with one T cell receptor (beta chain). The V and J ends lost 6 bases and 2 bases, in that order; junction bases with no gene match: 5. Germline CDR1 reads MNHEY; CDR2 reads SVGAGI. The CDR3 is 15 amino acids. Assay: immunoSEQ multiplex PCR; the TCRdb copy retains only in-frame clones and omits some. The data contain some 110,000 clones, around 89% of them singletons. The record originates from a study of T cell responses to AZD1222 COVID-19 vaccine. The sample was peripheral blood, taken 28 days after the second AZD1222 dose. The origin of this receptor is an adult who received the AZD1222 COVID-19 vaccine. J is TRBJ2-3 and V is TRBV6-5; TRBD2 agrees at 10 bases. The CDR3 sequence: CASRLAGGPTDTQYF. CDR3 coding DNA: TGTGCCAGCAGGTTAGCGGGGGGTCCCACAGATACGCAGTATTTT.